The present entry profiles one TCR beta chain with its context. Original analysis: Amplification of reference gene primers was used by the study to estimate nucleated cell counts. Profiling relied on immunoSEQ multiplex PCR, and the TCRdb table lists in-frame clones only, not all of them. V, J and clone size are taken as reported in that table, and D and trimming were inferred from the DNA itself. The sample includes more than 80,000 clones, about 83% of them seen just once. This sample is part of a study of blood T cell repertoires in COVID-19. This CDR3 spans 18 amino acids. V lost 3 bases, J lost 5 bases, and 15 bases stayed unmatched. Germline loops: CDR1 SGHRS, CDR2 YFSETQ.

The chain employs TRBV5-1 and TRBJ2-5, with 11 bases identical to TRBD2. The receptor was isolated from a man aged 50 to 60 with active COVID-19. The sequenced material came from peripheral blood. The CDR3 region is CASSYGLAPSGRSETQYF. CDR3 DNA sequence: TGCGCCAGCAGCTACGGACTTGCGCCTAGCGGGAGGAGTGAGACCCAGTACTTC.